One and the same sample provided the 19 T cell receptor beta chains below, sequenced in a study of identical twins. TCRdb reprocessed the 5' RACE reads with MiXCR, giving one entry per CDR3 protein. The table has 300,000 to 400,000 distinct CDR3 sequences, approximately 9.1% seen once. Sequenced input: naive T cells sorted from blood. The receptors were gathered from a woman aged 50 to 60 in good health.

The chain recombines TRBV27 with TRBJ2-1, with D unclear. Germline V lookup: CDR1 MNHEY, CDR2 SMNVEV (reference sequence). V lost 3 bases, J lost 8 bases, and 5 bases lay in between. This CDR3 is built from 11 residues. The CDR3 here is CASSFGYEQFF. For the CDR3, the DNA is TGTGCCAGCAGTTTCGGATATGAGCAGTTCTTC.

This clonotype was counted only a few times. V gene TRBV24-1 combines with J gene TRBJ2-2; 11 nucleotides align to TRBD2. Per the germline V gene, CDR1 is KGHDR and CDR2 is SFDVKD. With 5 bases clipped from V and 4 bases from J, the junction kept 2 bases outside the gene matches. This CDR3 region has 15 residues. CDR3 region: CATSALAGGTGELFF. DNA of the CDR3: TGTGCCACCAGTGCGCTAGCGGGAGGCACCGGGGAGCTGTTTTTT.

The chain uses TRBV6-5 and TRBJ2-1; unclear D gene. The CDR3 consists of 14 residues. V lost 7 bases, J lost 5 bases, and 15 bases lay in between. Germline V gene data show CDR1 as MNHEY and CDR2 as SVGAGI. CDR3 in amino acids: CASTRSNLNNEQFF. CDR3 coding DNA: TGTGCCAGCACCCGGTCCAATTTGAACAATGAGCAGTTCTTC.

This clonotype was counted at least ten times. J is TRBJ2-7 and V is TRBV12-3 or TRBV12-4; D is possibly TRBD2 (6 bases). Trimming shortened V by 3 bases and J by 1 base, and 10 bases separated the two germline ends. The CDR3 consists of 14 residues. The CDR3 spells CASSFAGLSYEQYF. The CDR3 DNA sequence: TGTGCCAGCAGTTTTGCGGGGTTGTCCTACGAGCAGTACTTC.

In its sample, this clonotype was seen a few times. The chain carries TRBV11-2 and TRBJ2-1; 8 nucleotides agree with TRBD2. The V gene end was trimmed by 7 bases and the J gene end by 5 bases; junction bases not matched to a gene: 10. Germline lookup yields CDR1 SGHAT and CDR2 FQNNGV. The CDR3 runs 15 residues. The CDR3 DNA is TGTGCCAGCACCGCACATGGGACTAGTAACAATGAGCAGTTCTTC. Translated, it gives CASTAHGTSNNEQFF.

The gene calls are TRBV7-3 and TRBJ2-3; D remains ambiguous. CDR1 and CDR2 (germline): SGHTA, FQGTGA. Trimming removed 1 base at V and 4 bases at J, with 6 bases between. The CDR3 runs to 13 residues. The CDR3 protein is CASSLSISDTQYF. Here the CDR3 DNA reads TGTGCCAGCAGCTTAAGCATCTCAGATACGCAGTATTTT.

The chain combines TRBV20-1 with TRBJ1-1, with D possibly matching TRBD1 (5 bases). Trimming removed 0 bases from V and 1 base from J, with 18 bases in between. Germline CDR1 is DFQATT and CDR2 is SNEGSKA (reference sequence). The CDR3 covers 17 residues. This CDR3 is CSARDLWTPSQNTEAFF. The DNA for the CDR3 is TGCAGTGCTAGAGATCTCTGGACACCAAGTCAGAACACTGAAGCTTTCTTT.

V usage is TRBV29-1 and J usage is TRBJ1-1, with D maybe TRBD1 (5 bases). Germline-derived CDR1 and CDR2 are SQVTM and ANQGSEA. V was shortened by 7 bases and J by 5 bases, with 11 bases between the two germline ends. CDR3 length: 11 amino acids. The CDR3 spells CSGGWRTEAFF. The CDR3 bases are TGCAGCGGGGGGTGGAGGACTGAAGCTTTCTTT.

This clonotype was observed a handful of times. The J gene is TRBJ2-1, the V gene TRBV12-3 or TRBV12-4; TRBD2 agrees at 9 bases. The CDR3 is 17 residues long. The trim removed 5 bases at V and 7 bases at J, leaving 15 bases unmatched. The CDR3 DNA reads TGTGCCAGCAGTCTTCCCTCGAGCGGGAGGTCTATGAATGAGCAGTTCTTC. It specifies CASSLPSSGRSMNEQFF.

There are a few counts of this clonotype. This rearrangement joins TRBV12-3 or TRBV12-4 to TRBJ1-1; D gene unclear. Trimming removed 6 bases at V and 3 bases at J, with 8 bases between. CDR3 length equals 12 residues. CDR3 residues: CASRPGYTEAFF. CDR3 nucleotides: TGTGCCAGCAGACCGGGGTACACTGAAGCTTTCTTT.

The rearrangement joins TRBV10-3 to TRBJ1-2; 8 bases fit TRBD1. Losses at the gene ends were 6 bases for V and 0 bases for J; bases not matched to a gene: 6. Germline V CDR1 and CDR2: ENHRY, SYGVKD. The CDR3 is 15 amino acids. In DNA, the CDR3 is TGTGCCATCAGGAGACAGGGGCCCTCTAACTATGGCTACACCTTC. Its protein product is CAIRRQGPSNYGYTF.

In this sample, this clonotype turned up many times. The genes are TRBV5-1 and TRBJ2-5; no firm D call. The CDR3 loop spans 14 amino acids. Germline V gene sequence: CDR1 SGHRS, CDR2 YFSETQ. V shed 2 bases and J shed 1 base, with 9 bases lying between them. CDR3 coding DNA: TGCGCCAGCAGCTTAACACAGCTCCAAGAGACCCAGTACTTC. Protein product: CASSLTQLQETQYF.

The chain carries TRBV9 and TRBJ2-2; D is unclear. Germline loops: CDR1 SGDLS, CDR2 YYNGEE. V gave up 1 base and J gave up 5 bases, with 12 bases separating them. The CDR3 runs 15 residues. CDR3 sequence (DNA): TGTGCCAGCAGCGTAACGGCGTGGGGAACCGGGGAGCTGTTTTTT. Translating gives CASSVTAWGTGELFF. Drawing the rest from reference TRBV9 and TRBJ2-2, the complete variable domain is DSGVTQTPKHLITATGQRVTLRCSPRSGDLSVYWYQQSLDQGLQFLIQYYNGEERAKGNILERFSAQQFPDLHSELNLSSLELGDSALYFCASSVTAWGTGELFFGEGSRLTVL.

This clonotype was detected only a few times. The chain has TRBV4-1 and TRBJ1-1; D gene ambiguous. CDR1 is MGHRA, CDR2 YSYEKL, per germline. Trimming stripped 3 bases from V and 0 bases from J, with 14 bases between. CDR3 length: 16 residues. The CDR3 bases are TGCGCCAGCAGCCAGGATCCCGAGCGAATGAACACTGAAGCTTTCTTT. Its translation is CASSQDPERMNTEAFF.

The chain is built from TRBV9 and TRBJ2-3; D might be TRBD2 (5 bases). CDR3 length: 17 residues. V shed 0 bases and J shed 2 bases, with 16 bases lying between them. Germline V lookup: CDR1 SGDLS, CDR2 YYNGEE. CDR3 DNA: TGTGCCAGCAGCGTAGGTCCGGACTCATCGAACACAGATACGCAGTATTTT. Amino acid sequence: CASSVGPDSSNTDTQYF.

This chain connects TRBV5-1 to TRBJ1-1, with 7 nucleotides matching TRBD1. CDR1 and CDR2 from the germline V gene are SGHRS and YFSETQ. The CDR3 sequence is 15 residues long. The junction had 12 bases not matched to a gene; V was cut back by 4 bases and J by 6 bases. CDR3 amino acids: CASSPHGGGNAEAFF. DNA of the CDR3: TGCGCCAGCAGCCCCCATGGAGGGGGCAACGCTGAAGCTTTCTTT.

This clonotype was counted many times. The gene calls are TRBV11-3 and TRBJ2-3; possible D gene TRBD2, 5 bases. The CDR3 is 14 residues long. V was pared by 4 bases and J by 2 bases, with 10 bases between. Germline lookup yields CDR1 SGHNT and CDR2 YENEEA. CDR3 loop: CASSSGGLTDTQYF. The CDR3 nucleotides are TGTGCCAGCAGCTCCGGAGGCCTCACAGATACGCAGTATTTT.

The J gene is TRBJ1-3, the V gene TRBV6-2 or TRBV6-3, with 7 bases identical to TRBD1. J was trimmed by 0 bases and V by 5 bases; bases with no gene match: 4. Germline V gene sequence: CDR1 MNHEY, CDR2 SVGEGT. The CDR3 totals 15 residues. CDR3 bases: TGTGCCAGCAGTGAGGGACAGACCTCTGGAAACACCATATATTTT. It is translated as CASSEGQTSGNTIYF.

Here the CDR3 reads CASSYDSGSQETQYF. The CDR3 DNA sequence: TGTGCCAGCAGTTACGACTCGGGCAGCCAAGAGACCCAGTACTTC. The rearrangement joins TRBV6-5 to TRBJ2-5; D is undetermined. Germline V gene lookup returns CDR1 MNHEY and CDR2 SVGAGI. Trimming left V 2 bases short and J 1 base short, with 11 bases between. The CDR3 is 15 amino acids.